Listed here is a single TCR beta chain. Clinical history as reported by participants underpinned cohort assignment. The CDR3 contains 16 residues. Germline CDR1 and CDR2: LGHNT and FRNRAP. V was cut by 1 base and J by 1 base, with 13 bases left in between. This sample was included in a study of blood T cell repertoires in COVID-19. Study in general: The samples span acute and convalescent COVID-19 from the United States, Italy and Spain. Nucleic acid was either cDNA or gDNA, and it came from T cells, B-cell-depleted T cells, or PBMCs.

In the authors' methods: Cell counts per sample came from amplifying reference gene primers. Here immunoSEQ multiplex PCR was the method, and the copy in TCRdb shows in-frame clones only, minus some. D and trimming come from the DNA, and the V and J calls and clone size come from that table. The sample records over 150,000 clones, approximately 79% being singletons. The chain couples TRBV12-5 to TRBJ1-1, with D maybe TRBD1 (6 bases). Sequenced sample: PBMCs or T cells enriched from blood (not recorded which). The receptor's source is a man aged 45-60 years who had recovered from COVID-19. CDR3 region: CASGLGMDSGNTEAFF. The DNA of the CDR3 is TGTGCTAGTGGTTTGGGCATGGACAGTGGGAACACTGAAGCTTTCTTT. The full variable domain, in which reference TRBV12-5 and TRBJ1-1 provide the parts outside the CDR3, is DARVTQTPRHKVTEMGQEVTMRCQPILGHNTVFWYRQTMMQGLELLAYFRNRAPLDDSGMPKDRFSAEMPDATLATLKIQPSEPRDSAVYFCASGLGMDSGNTEAFFGQGTRLTVV.